This TCR beta chain originates from a study of neurological immune-mediated disorders. V was cut by 8 bases and J by 7 bases, with 14 bases left in between. The CDR3 runs to 13 residues. It was by 5'RACE with 10-nucleotide random UMIs that the cDNA was made. TCRdb analysed the 5' RACE reads with MiXCR anew, one entry per CDR3 protein. There are under 35,000 distinct CDR3 sequences in the sample; 1.5% occur only once, and around 9% lies in the top ten. The sample holds many counts of this clonotype. Its antigen is undetermined. General study findings and limits: The greatest degree of TCR clonal expansion was observed in HTLV-1-associated myelopathy, with the lowest in multiple sclerosis, below that of healthy controls.

The chain couples TRBV12-3 or TRBV12-4 to TRBJ1-4; D gene uncertain. The specimen sequenced was PBMCs. The origin of this receptor is a woman in her twenties or thirties with multiple sclerosis. The CDR3 coding sequence is TGTGCCAGCCGACCCCCGGGAGGTGAAAAACTGTTTTTT. Translated: CASRPPGGEKLFF.